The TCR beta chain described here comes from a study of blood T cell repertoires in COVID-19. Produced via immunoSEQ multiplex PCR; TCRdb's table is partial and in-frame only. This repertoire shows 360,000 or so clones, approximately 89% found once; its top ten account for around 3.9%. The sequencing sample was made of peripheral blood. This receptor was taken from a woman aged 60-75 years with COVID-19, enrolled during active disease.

CDR3 region: CASSQEQLMNTEAFF. The CDR3 nucleotides read TGCGCCAGCAGCCAAGAACAGCTGATGAACACTGAAGCTTTCTTT. The chain recombines TRBV4-1 with TRBJ1-1; no clear D. The germline gives CDR1 MGHRA, CDR2 YSYEKL. This CDR3 has 15 amino acids. With 0 bases removed from V and 0 bases from J, the gap between germline ends came to 8 bases.